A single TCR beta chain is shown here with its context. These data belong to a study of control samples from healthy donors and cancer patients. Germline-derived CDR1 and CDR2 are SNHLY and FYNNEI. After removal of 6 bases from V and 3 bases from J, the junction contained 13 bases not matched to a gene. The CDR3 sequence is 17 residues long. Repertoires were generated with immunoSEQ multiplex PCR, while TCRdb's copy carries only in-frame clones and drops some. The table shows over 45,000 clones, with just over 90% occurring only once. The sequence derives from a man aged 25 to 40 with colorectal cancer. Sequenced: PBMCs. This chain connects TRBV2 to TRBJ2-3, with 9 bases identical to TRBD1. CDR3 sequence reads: CASRDTGGWLVTDTQYF. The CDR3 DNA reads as TGTGCCAGCAGAGATACAGGGGGCTGGTTGGTAACAGATACGCAGTATTTT. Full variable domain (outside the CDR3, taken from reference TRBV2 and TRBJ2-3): EPEVTQTPSHQVTQMGQEVILRCVPISNHLYFYWYRQILGQKVEFLVSFYNNEISEKSEIFDDQFSVERPDGSNFTLKIRSTKLEDSAMYFCASRDTGGWLVTDTQYFGPGTRLTVL.